The 14 T cell receptor beta chains below all came from one sample that was sequenced in a study of cytomegalovirus exposure and HLA in healthy donors. Profiled with immunoSEQ multiplex PCR; TCRdb holds only in-frame clones, not every one. The table includes 100,000 to 120,000 clones, approximately 90% detected once. Material for sequencing was PBMCs. Source of these receptors: a woman between 18 and 29 years old in good health and CMV-seropositive.

The chain links TRBV1 to TRBJ2-4; TRBD1, as called in the table, went unchecked against the DNA. TRBV1 is a documented pseudogene. The CDR3 is made up of 14 amino acids. The CDR3 protein is CTSSPLGGVDIQYF. The CDR3 region has the DNA TGCACCAGCAGCCCCCTAGGGGGAGTAGACATTCAGTACTTC.

The chain carries TRBV5-6 and TRBJ2-7; unclear D gene. Looked up from germline, CDR1 is SGHDT and CDR2 is YYEEEE. Deletions cut 4 bases from V and 1 base from J, with 9 bases between. The CDR3 runs 13 residues. The CDR3 region has the DNA TGTGCCAGCAGCCCTTGGCCATCCTACGAGCAGTACTTC. Translated: CASSPWPSYEQYF.

This chain links TRBV11-2 with TRBJ1-1; D is unresolved. This CDR3 is 11 amino acids long. Trimming removed 11 bases from V and 3 bases from J, with 10 bases in between. Looked up from germline, CDR1 is SGHAT and CDR2 is FQNNGV. CDR3 sequence reads: CAVRRDTEAFF. Here the CDR3 DNA reads TGTGCCGTACGGAGGGACACTGAAGCTTTCTTT.

The chain recombines TRBV6-1 with TRBJ1-1, with D unclear. The CDR3 extends over 14 amino acids. Per the germline V gene, CDR1 is MNHNS and CDR2 is SASEGT. Between the trimmed V and J ends, which lost 2 bases and 1 base, there was a span of 8 bases. The DNA of the CDR3 is TGTGCCAGCAGTGAATATTCGGGGAACACTGAAGCTTTCTTT. This gives the protein CASSEYSGNTEAFF.

This chain connects TRBV7-3 to TRBJ1-2; D remains ambiguous. The V end lost 0 bases, the J end lost 8 bases, and 16 bases lay between the germline ends. The CDR3 is 15 amino acids. CDR1 and CDR2 from the germline V gene are SGHTA and FQGTGA. The CDR3 nucleotides are TGTGCCAGCAGCTTAACAACCGCCAGCATGGAGGGCTACACCTTC. Residues: CASSLTTASMEGYTF.

This chain joins TRBV9 and TRBJ2-3; 8 bases align to TRBD2. The ends lost 6 bases at V and 3 bases at J; junction bases unmatched: 6. CDR1 is SGDLS, CDR2 YYNGEE, per germline. The length of the CDR3 is 14 residues. The CDR3 DNA reads as TGTGCCAGCACCCCCGGGGGGGAGACAGATACGCAGTATTTT. This encodes CASTPGGETDTQYF.

The chain carries TRBV13 and TRBJ2-1; 9 nucleotides align to TRBD1. This CDR3 contains 14 residues. CDR1 and CDR2 from the germline V gene are PRHDT and FYEKMQ (reference sequence). V was clipped by 5 bases and J by 9 bases; unmatched bases: 8. The CDR3 reads CASSPTGQGSEQFF. The CDR3 DNA reads as TGTGCCAGCAGCCCGACGGGACAGGGCTCTGAGCAGTTCTTC.

As concerns this clone: Other DNA sequences in the same sample also yield this CDR3. This chain joins TRBV10-3 and TRBJ1-2; 7 bases map to TRBD1. With V trimmed by 6 bases and J by 6 bases, 4 bases remained unmatched. Germline V gene sequence: CDR1 ENHRY, CDR2 SYGVKD. This CDR3 comprises 12 residues. CDR3 DNA: TGTGCCATCAGCGCAACAGGGGATGGCTACACCTTC. This translates into CAISATGDGYTF.

This chain connects TRBV23-1 to TRBJ1-4; tentative D call: TRBD1 (6 bases). TRBV23-1 is designated an ORF whose function remains uncertain. Between the trimmed V and J ends, which lost 2 bases and 6 bases, there was a span of 13 bases. The CDR3 consists of 15 residues. The CDR3: CASSQVGGQYEKLFF. CDR3 bases: TGCGCCAGCAGTCAAGTAGGAGGACAGTATGAAAAACTGTTTTTT.

The chain joins TRBV29-1 to TRBJ1-2, with D hard to call. Trimming shortened V by 0 bases and J by 4 bases, and 15 bases separated the two germline ends. This CDR3 is 15 amino acids long. Germline CDR1 reads SQVTM; CDR2 reads ANQGSEA. This CDR3 reads CSVEDGRQLFYGYTF. The CDR3 DNA sequence: TGCAGCGTTGAAGATGGGCGTCAGCTCTTCTATGGCTACACCTTC.

The V and J genes are TRBV29-1 and TRBJ2-3; weak D call: TRBD2 (5 bases). The CDR3 is made up of 12 amino acids. Germline V lookup: CDR1 SQVTM, CDR2 ANQGSEA. Deletions cut 6 bases from V and 6 bases from J, with 13 bases between. This chain's CDR3 is CSVVLVSDTQYF. Here the CDR3 DNA reads TGCAGCGTGGTACTAGTATCTGATACGCAGTATTTT.

This clone has a single count. The genes are TRBV28 and TRBJ1-3; D perhaps matches TRBD1 (6 bases). The CDR3 has 14 amino acids. The germline V gene encodes CDR1 MDHEN and CDR2 SYDVKM. Trimming cost V 8 bases and J 0 bases, with 11 bases left between them. CDR3 bases: TGTGCCAGCCGTGACAGGAACTCTGGAAACACCATATATTTT. Its protein is CASRDRNSGNTIYF.

The chain employs TRBV27 and TRBJ1-1, with D possibly being TRBD1 (6 bases). CDR1 MNHEY and CDR2 SMNVEV come from the germline V gene (reference sequence). CDR3 size: 14 residues. V shed 8 bases and J shed 4 bases, with 17 bases lying between them. The CDR3 spells CASQGGDWRTEAFF. The CDR3 nucleotides are TGTGCCAGCCAAGGGGGGGACTGGCGCACTGAAGCTTTCTTT.

This clone has just one count. This chain links TRBV19 with TRBJ2-7, with TRBD1 matching over 10 bases. Germline V gives CDR1 LNHDA, CDR2 SQIVND (reference sequence). J was trimmed by 7 bases and V by 7 bases; bases with no gene match: 10. The CDR3 is 14 residues long. This CDR3 reads CASTGTGVFEEQYF. In nucleotides, the CDR3 is TGTGCCAGTACGGGGACAGGGGTTTTTGAAGAGCAGTACTTC.